This TCR beta chain was obtained from a study of blood T cell repertoires in COVID-19 (TCRdb year 2020). Concerning the study at large: Collaborator samples came from the United States, Italy and Spain and covered acute and convalescent phases of COVID-19. HLA class I and class II types, where available, came from metadata supplied by the sample provider rather than from assay-based typing. Subjects who had been exposed to COVID-19, were actively infected with it, or had recovered from it provided the deeply sampled blood TCRbeta repertoires that made up the dataset. The samples were drawn from the first 160 participants of the ongoing ImmuneRACE study and from over a thousand subjects provided by 6 global collaborators. A freely available public database, intended as a resource for researchers studying the immune response to SARS-CoV-2, is where the repertoires were released. The prospective study material was composed of cDNA or gDNA derived from T cells, B-cell-depleted T cells, or PBMCs. The sample metadata nearly always contained a de-identified subject ID, COVID-19 status, age in years and sex.

Regarding this clone: Its antigen specificity is not known. No quality values exist for individual bases; no much larger clone is one base distant.

TCRbeta CDR3 regions were amplified from genomic DNA by means of the immunoSEQ Assay, a bias-controlled multiplex PCR. In the paper's pipeline: The number of nucleated cells in each sample was estimated by amplification of reference gene primers within the assay. To quantify the absolute abundance of each unique TCRbeta CDR3 rearrangement, sequence reads were collapsed and filtered. For each sample, productive Simpson clonality was calculated by taking the square root of Simpson's diversity index across productive rearrangements. In its TCRdb copy, this immuneACCESS table keeps in-frame sequences only and misses some clones. Where compared with another copy, unresolved V genes explain less than half of these, and the others have no known cause. That table is the source of V, J and clone size, and D and trimming were worked out from the DNA. This sample gives about 130,000 clones in total; 80% to 85% of them show up just once. Approximately 8.7% of the sample is held by the ten biggest clonotypes.

Whole blood was collected in K2EDTA tubes by collaborating institutions according to the institutions' own protocols. For TCRbeta analysis, collaborators shipped samples in one of three forms: frozen whole blood, isolated PBMCs, or DNA extracted from either of those sample types. What the authors observed across the whole study: The quantity of clinical and demographic metadata differed by source and by participant and was supplied without curation.

Spanning cysteine to phenylalanine, the CDR3 consists of 13 amino acids. The retained sequence is limited to the CDR3, 39 bases, with the frame set at the first base. The V and J ends are trimmed by 6 bases and 2 bases, leaving 10 bases between them. The chain links TRBV12-3 or TRBV12-4 with TRBJ1-2; 5 matching bases give a weak D call of TRBD1. Sequencing was carried out using peripheral blood. The origin of this receptor is a woman in her fifties or sixties with active or convalescent COVID-19. The encoded CDR3 is CASRPPGNYGYTF. DNA sequence: TGTGCCAGCAGGCCGCCAGGGAACTATGGCTACACCTTC.